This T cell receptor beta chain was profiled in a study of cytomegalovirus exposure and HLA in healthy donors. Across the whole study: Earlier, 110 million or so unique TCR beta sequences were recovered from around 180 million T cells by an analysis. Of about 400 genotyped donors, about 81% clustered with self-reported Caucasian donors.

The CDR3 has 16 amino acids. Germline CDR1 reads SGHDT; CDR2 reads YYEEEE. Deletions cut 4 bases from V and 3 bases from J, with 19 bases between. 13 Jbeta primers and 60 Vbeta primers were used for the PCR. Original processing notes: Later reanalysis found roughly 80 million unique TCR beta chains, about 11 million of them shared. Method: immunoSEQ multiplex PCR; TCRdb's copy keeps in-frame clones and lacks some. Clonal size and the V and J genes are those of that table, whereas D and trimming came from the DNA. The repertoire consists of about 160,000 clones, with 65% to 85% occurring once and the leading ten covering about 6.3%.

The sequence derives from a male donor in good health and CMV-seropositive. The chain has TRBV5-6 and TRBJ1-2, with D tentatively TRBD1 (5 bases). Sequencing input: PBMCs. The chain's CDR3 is CASSPVGAGFHYGYTF. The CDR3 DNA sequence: TGTGCCAGCAGCCCGGTAGGGGCGGGGTTCCACTATGGCTACACCTTC.